This entry lists 32 T cell receptor beta chains sequenced from one sample in a study of T-cell memory formation after mild COVID-19. TCRdb re-derived calls from the 5' RACE reads in MiXCR, one entry per CDR3 protein. The table records about 250,000 distinct CDR3 sequences, 15% of them present only once. Sequences were obtained from PBMCs or a T cell subset sorted from them (not recorded which). The receptor source for this set is an adult woman who had mild COVID-19 (a few samples of this study predate the infection). Cell type and time point are not known.

The chain couples TRBV5-1 to TRBJ1-1; perhaps TRBD1 as D (5 bases). Germline-derived CDR1 and CDR2 are SGHRS and YFSETQ. The CDR3 has 14 residues. The V end lost 5 bases, the J end lost 5 bases, and 16 bases lay between the germline ends. CDR3 sequence reads: CASRRGEGGTEAFF. CDR3 DNA: TGCGCCAGCAGACGAGGGGAGGGCGGGACTGAAGCTTTCTTT.

The chain is built from TRBV5-1 and TRBJ2-2; unclear D gene. Germline loops: CDR1 SGHRS, CDR2 YFSETQ. Trimming left V 0 bases short and J 2 bases short, with 8 bases between. CDR3 size: 15 residues. The CDR3 region has the DNA TGCGCCAGCAGCTTGGAAGTCAGAAACACCGGGGAGCTGTTTTTT. The encoded protein is CASSLEVRNTGELFF.

This clonotype was detected only a few times. The V and J genes are TRBV3-1 and TRBJ2-3, with 7 bases aligning to TRBD2. The V gene end was trimmed by 5 bases and the J gene end by 2 bases; junction bases not matched to a gene: 7. The germline V gene encodes CDR1 LGHDT and CDR2 YNNKEL (reference sequence). CDR3 size: 15 residues. The CDR3 nucleotides are TGTGCCAGCAGCGAACGGGACTACCTCACAGATACGCAGTATTTT. Translation gives CASSERDYLTDTQYF.

The chain links TRBV27 to TRBJ1-5; D is unclear. V was clipped by 3 bases and J by 0 bases, with 6 bases between them. The CDR3 has 14 amino acids. The germline V gene encodes CDR1 MNHEY and CDR2 SMNVEV (reference sequence). CDR3 in DNA: TGTGCCAGCAGTTTGACACCTAGCAATCAGCCCCAGCATTTT. This encodes CASSLTPSNQPQHF.

The genes are TRBV12-3 or TRBV12-4 and TRBJ1-3, with TRBD1 matching 8 bases. This CDR3 region has 14 residues. Trimming took 6 bases from V and 6 from J; bases not matched to a gene: 7. In nucleotides, the CDR3 is TGTGCCAGCAGGGCGGACAGGGATCCAAACACCATATATTTT. Its protein product is CASRADRDPNTIYF.

This clonotype was detected ten times or more. In DNA form, the CDR3 reads TGTGCCATCAGTGACAGGGGCGCGCCACCCCTCCACTTT. As protein: CAISDRGAPPLHF. The rearrangement links TRBV10-3 to TRBJ1-6; D is possibly TRBD1 (6 bases). This CDR3 is 13 amino acids long. The germline V gene has CDR1 ENHRY and CDR2 SYGVKD. The V and J ends lost 3 bases and 11 bases respectively, with 11 bases between them.

In its sample, this clonotype was seen a few times. The chain has TRBV13 and TRBJ1-5; D uncertain. The CDR3 consists of 13 residues. Germline V CDR1 and CDR2: PRHDT, FYEKMQ (reference sequence). V was pared by 5 bases and J by 0 bases, with 5 bases between. DNA for the CDR3: TGTGCCAGCAGCCGGAATAGCAATCAGCCCCAGCATTTT. Its protein is CASSRNSNQPQHF.

This clonotype was counted between two and nine times. DNA of the CDR3: TGTGCCAGCATTCTAGACACTGAAGCTTTCTTT. It specifies CASILDTEAFF. The gene calls are TRBV12-3 or TRBV12-4 and TRBJ1-1; D gene ambiguous. V lost 7 bases and J lost 3, with 6 bases in between. The CDR3 contains 11 residues.

The chain combines TRBV7-2 with TRBJ2-3; no clear D gene. V dropped 7 bases and J dropped 2 bases, with 7 bases sitting between them. The CDR3 length is 12 residues. Germline values: CDR1 SGHTA, CDR2 FQGNSA. The CDR3 DNA sequence: TGTGCCAGCACCATAACCACAGATACGCAGTATTTT. Amino acids: CASTITTDTQYF.

This clonotype occurred many times. The chain employs TRBV7-2 and TRBJ2-1, with a weak D call TRBD2 (7 bases). V lost 5 bases to trimming and J lost 2 bases, with 13 bases between them. This CDR3 region has 15 residues. CDR1 SGHTA and CDR2 FQGNSA come from the germline V gene. CDR3 sequence reads: CASSPGRGPYNEQFF. The CDR3 nucleotides read TGTGCCAGCAGCCCCGGGCGGGGGCCCTACAATGAGCAGTTCTTC.

This sequence joins TRBV9 and TRBJ2-1; D is unresolved. This CDR3 comprises 15 residues. V was clipped by 0 bases and J by 8 bases, with 15 bases between them. CDR1 is SGDLS and CDR2 is YYNGEE in the germline V gene. Here the CDR3 reads CASSVVDSRFDEQFF. DNA of the CDR3: TGTGCCAGCAGCGTAGTTGACTCAAGGTTCGATGAGCAGTTCTTC. Full variable domain (remainder filled in from reference TRBV9 and TRBJ2-1): DSGVTQTPKHLITATGQRVTLRCSPRSGDLSVYWYQQSLDQGLQFLIQYYNGEERAKGNILERFSAQQFPDLHSELNLSSLELGDSALYFCASSVVDSRFDEQFFGPGTRLTVL.

In this sample, this clonotype turned up many times. V is TRBV7-2 and J is TRBJ2-5; unclear D gene. Germline assignment: CDR1 SGHTA and CDR2 FQGNSA. The CDR3 has 12 residues. Between the trimmed V and J ends, which lost 2 bases and 7 bases, there was a span of 8 bases. CDR3 residues: CASSLPEGTQYF. The CDR3 DNA reads TGTGCCAGCAGCTTACCCGAAGGGACCCAGTACTTC. Full variable domain (missing parts from reference TRBV7-2 and TRBJ2-5): GAGVSQSPSNKVTEKGKDVELRCDPISGHTALYWYRQSLGQGLEFLIYFQGNSAPDKSGLPSDRFSAERTGGSVSTLTIQRTQQEDSAVYLCASSLPEGTQYFGPGTRLLVL.

This clonotype was detected only a few times. This sequence joins TRBV29-1 and TRBJ2-3; possibly TRBD2 for D (5 bases). Trimming stripped 4 bases from V and 2 bases from J, with 16 bases between. The CDR3 consists of 15 residues. Germline V gene data show CDR1 as SQVTM and CDR2 as ANQGSEA. DNA of the CDR3: TGCAGCGTTGGGAAGGGTGGAGGACCCACAGATACGCAGTATTTT. Its translation: CSVGKGGGPTDTQYF.

This clonotype was picked up a small number of times. The chain uses TRBV5-4 and TRBJ2-3; 7 nucleotides align to TRBD2. Germline lookup yields CDR1 SGHNT and CDR2 YYREEE (reference sequence). The CDR3 spans 15 residues. The trim removed 4 bases at V and 3 bases at J, leaving 8 bases unmatched. The CDR3 region has the DNA TGTGCCAGCAGCCCGTCGGGGCGGGAGACAGATACGCAGTATTTT. Translation: CASSPSGRETDTQYF.

The V and J genes are TRBV9 and TRBJ2-4, with no clear D. The germline CDR1 and CDR2 sequences are SGDLS and YYNGEE. Trimming pared 4 bases from V and 8 bases from J, leaving 10 bases between. The CDR3 is 12 amino acids. CDR3 region: CASSPGPDIQYF. DNA for the CDR3: TGTGCCAGCAGCCCAGGACCAGACATTCAGTACTTC.

This chain uses TRBV11-2 with TRBJ1-5, with D perhaps matching TRBD1 (5 bases). The CDR3 contains 15 residues. Trimming cost V 0 bases and J 4 bases, with 10 bases left between them. Germline V lookup: CDR1 SGHAT, CDR2 FQNNGV. CDR3: CASSLEGADNQPQHF. In DNA, the CDR3 is TGTGCCAGCAGCTTAGAAGGGGCAGATAATCAGCCCCAGCATTTT.

The V call is TRBV3-1, the J call TRBJ2-5; D call uncertain. CDR3 length equals 18 residues. The germline CDR1 and CDR2 sequences are LGHDT and YNNKEL (reference sequence). V lost 0 bases, J lost 1 base, and 18 bases lay in between. The CDR3 DNA follows: TGTGCCAGCAGCCAAGATCAACGGCCCAAGCAGATCCAAGAGACCCAGTACTTC. It codes for CASSQDQRPKQIQETQYF.

This clonotype was counted ten times or more. The chain recombines TRBV20-1 with TRBJ2-4, with D tentatively TRBD1 (6 bases). Per germline, CDR1 DFQATT and CDR2 SNEGSKA (reference sequence). With 6 bases removed from V and 11 bases from J, the gap between germline ends came to 23 bases. The CDR3 sequence is 14 residues long. CDR3 sequence (DNA): TGCAGTGCGCAACAGTCAGGGTACCAGGGGCTTCAGTACTTC. Protein: CSAQQSGYQGLQYF.

The chain carries TRBV11-2 and TRBJ1-1; D not certain. V was trimmed by 5 bases and J by 6 bases, leaving 7 bases between them. The CDR3 is 11 amino acids. Looked up from germline, CDR1 is SGHAT and CDR2 is FQNNGV. The CDR3 here is CASSTTSEAFF. CDR3 DNA sequence: TGTGCCAGCAGCACGACCTCTGAAGCTTTCTTT.

In this sample, this clonotype turned up a few times. V gene TRBV5-1 combines with J gene TRBJ1-6; D remains unclear. The germline V gene has CDR1 SGHRS and CDR2 YFSETQ. This CDR3 region has 13 residues. V lost 6 bases and J 7 bases, leaving 11 bases between the germline ends. CDR3 loop: CASTPDGNSPLHF. CDR3 bases: TGCGCCAGCACCCCGGACGGGAATTCACCCCTCCACTTT. Supplemented by reference TRBV5-1 and TRBJ1-6, the full variable domain reads KAGVTQTPRYLIKTRGQQVTLSCSPISGHRSVSWYQQTPGQGLQFLFEYFSETQRNKGNFPGRFSGRQFSNSRSEMNVSTLELGDSALYLCASTPDGNSPLHFGNGTRLTVT.

This clonotype was picked up a small number of times. The chain combines TRBV27 with TRBJ1-4; D possibly corresponds to TRBD1 (5 bases). The CDR3 is 16 amino acids. Germline loops: CDR1 MNHEY, CDR2 SMNVEV (reference sequence). Trimming left V 0 bases short and J 7 bases short, with 15 bases between. CDR3 sequence reads: CASSLSRTTRGEKLFF. Here the CDR3 DNA reads TGTGCCAGCAGTTTATCCCGGACAACCCGAGGTGAAAAACTGTTTTTT.

This clonotype turned up a few times. The V gene is TRBV12-3 or TRBV12-4, the J gene TRBJ1-2, with 8 bases matching TRBD1. V shed 8 bases, J shed 8 bases, and the junction held 16 bases outside the gene matches. CDR3 length: 15 amino acids. The CDR3 bases are TGTGCCAGCCGCCCCCAAGGACAGGGATCGGGAGGCTACACCTTC. This translates into CASRPQGQGSGGYTF.

This clonotype has a handful of counts. This sequence joins TRBV6-4 and TRBJ1-6; the D gene is possibly TRBD1 (5 bases). CDR1 is MRHNA, CDR2 SNTAGT, per germline. With 4 bases removed from V and 10 bases from J, the gap between germline ends came to 14 bases. This CDR3 has 14 amino acids. CDR3 DNA: TGTGCCAGCAGTGCCTCCAGGGAAGGATCACCCCTCCACTTT. As protein: CASSASREGSPLHF.

The chain recombines TRBV6-5 with TRBJ2-3; 12 nucleotides line up with TRBD2. After removal of 0 bases from V and 2 bases from J, the junction contained 3 bases not matched to a gene. Germline V gene sequence: CDR1 MNHEY, CDR2 SVGAGI. This CDR3 spans 17 amino acids. DNA of the CDR3: TGTGCCAGCAGTTACTCAGGACTAGCGGGGTCCACAGATACGCAGTATTTT. This codes for CASSYSGLAGSTDTQYF.

This clonotype was observed a handful of times. The chain links TRBV7-6 to TRBJ1-4; D is undetermined. Trimming removed 1 base at V and 3 bases at J, with 12 bases between. The CDR3 contains 16 residues. Germline CDR1 reads SGHVS; CDR2 reads FNYEAQ. The CDR3 bases are TGTGCCAGCAGCTTAGTGGGTAGCTCGGCTAATGAAAAACTGTTTTTT. Protein product: CASSLVGSSANEKLFF.

With regard to this clonotype: At one of its ends the junction is not consistent with the germline gene, which may arise from a read error. The chain links TRBV24-1 to TRBJ2-1, with 9 bases matching TRBD1. Germline V gives CDR1 KGHDR, CDR2 SFDVKD. The CDR3 loop spans 12 amino acids. The CDR3 DNA reads TGTGCCACCAGTGATTTGACAGGGGGCAAGCTCTTC. This sequence encodes CATSDLTGGKLF.

This clonotype was observed a handful of times. The chain couples TRBV7-6 to TRBJ2-3; the D is unclear. This CDR3 is built from 16 residues. Germline loops: CDR1 SGHVS, CDR2 FNYEAQ. V gave up 1 base and J gave up 7 bases, with 18 bases separating them. The CDR3 bases are TGTGCCAGCAGCTTAGGCCCAAGCGACTCGCAACATACGCAGTATTTT. It encodes CASSLGPSDSQHTQYF. Filled out from reference TRBV7-6 and TRBJ2-3, the complete variable domain reads GAGVSQSPRYKVTKRGQDVALRCDPISGHVSLYWYRQALGQGPEFLTYFNYEAQQDKSGLPNDRFSAERPEGSISTLTIQRTEQRDSAMYRCASSLGPSDSQHTQYFGPGTRLTVL.

The sample holds a few counts of this clonotype. The J gene is TRBJ1-2, the V gene TRBV6-6; a possible D gene is TRBD1 (5 bases). This CDR3 contains 17 residues. CDR1 MNHNY and CDR2 SVGAGI come from the germline V gene (reference sequence). Trimming took 3 bases from V and 0 from J, leaving 17 bases between them. Here the CDR3 DNA reads TGTGCCAGCAGTTATTCGGCAGGAGGGACTACTAACTATGGCTACACCTTC. Protein sequence: CASSYSAGGTTNYGYTF.

This sequence joins TRBV5-4 and TRBJ2-5; D not certain. V gave up 4 bases and J gave up 1 base, with 20 bases separating them. CDR1 is SGHNT and CDR2 is YYREEE in the germline V gene (reference sequence). The CDR3 is 17 residues long. CDR3 nucleotides: TGTGCCAGCAGCGGTGGTGGTGGATCGAGAATCCAAGAGACCCAGTACTTC. It yields the protein CASSGGGGSRIQETQYF.

The chain combines TRBV30 with TRBJ1-3, with 8 bases matching TRBD1. The CDR3 extends over 12 amino acids. V trimming: 1 base; J trimming: 15 bases; junction bases outside the gene matches: 8. CDR1 is GTSNPN and CDR2 is SVGIG in the germline V gene (reference sequence). Here the CDR3 reads CAWSAPGGTGYF. The CDR3 DNA reads as TGTGCCTGGAGTGCCCCGGGGGGGACAGGATATTTT.

The chain combines TRBV5-6 with TRBJ2-2, with D perhaps TRBD1 (5 bases). The ends were cut back, 2 bases at V and 3 bases at J, with 11 bases in the middle. Germline V gene sequence: CDR1 SGHDT, CDR2 YYEEEE. The CDR3 extends over 15 amino acids. CDR3 nucleotide sequence: TGTGCCAGCAGCTTAAAGGGGCCCTACACCGGGGAGCTGTTTTTT. Amino acid sequence: CASSLKGPYTGELFF.

In its sample, this clonotype was seen a few times. This chain joins TRBV30 and TRBJ1-5; possibly TRBD1 for D (6 bases). Trimming removed 0 bases at V and 2 bases at J, with 11 bases between. There are 15 residues in the CDR3. Germline loops: CDR1 GTSNPN, CDR2 SVGIG (reference sequence). CDR3 coding DNA: TGTGCCTGGAGTGTACAGGGAGGCGGCAATCAGCCCCAGCATTTT. Its translation is CAWSVQGGGNQPQHF.